This passage covers 26 T cell receptor beta chains from one sample sequenced in a study of T cell responses to AZD1222 COVID-19 vaccine. The method was immunoSEQ multiplex PCR; TCRdb's version includes in-frame clones alone and lacks a portion of them. Of some 150,000 clones in the sample, about 92% were seen once. This specimen was peripheral blood, taken 28 days after the second AZD1222 dose. Source of these receptors: an adult who received the AZD1222 COVID-19 vaccine.

The chain couples TRBV27 to TRBJ1-6, with TRBD1 identical over 7 bases. The V segment lost 1 base and the J segment 10 bases; nucleotides outside the gene matches: 4. This CDR3 is built from 14 residues. Looked up from germline, CDR1 is MNHEY and CDR2 is SMNVEV (reference sequence). CDR3 in amino acids: CASSLWQGGSPLHF. CDR3 nucleotide sequence: TGTGCCAGCAGTTTATGGCAGGGGGGATCACCCCTCCACTTT.

The chain is built from TRBV30 and TRBJ2-7; 8 nucleotides agree with TRBD1. The CDR3 covers 14 residues. Looked up from germline, CDR1 is GTSNPN and CDR2 is SVGIG (reference sequence). Trimming cost V 3 bases and J 2 bases; bases outside gene matches: 6. CDR3 loop: CAWRTGTGTYEQYF. The CDR3 DNA reads as TGTGCCTGGAGAACCGGGACAGGAACCTACGAGCAGTACTTC.

This sequence joins TRBV7-2 and TRBJ2-1, with D possibly matching TRBD2 (5 bases). Germline V gene sequence: CDR1 SGHTA, CDR2 FQGNSA. V was pared by 1 base and J by 0 bases, with 10 bases between. The CDR3 totals 16 residues. This CDR3 is CASSLGSSRSYNEQFF. For the CDR3, the DNA is TGTGCCAGCAGCTTAGGGTCTAGCCGCTCCTACAATGAGCAGTTCTTC.

The genes are TRBV19 and TRBJ1-1; possible D gene TRBD1, 6 bases. Germline assignment: CDR1 LNHDA and CDR2 SQIVND (reference sequence). The CDR3 is 12 amino acids. The V end was cut by 6 bases, the J end by 7 bases, with 12 bases between. The CDR3 spells CASRAGAFEAFF. CDR3 bases: TGTGCCAGTAGGGCAGGGGCGTTTGAAGCTTTCTTT.

CDR3 amino acids: CASRTVSGQPQHF. The CDR3, as DNA: TGTGCCAGCAGGACAGTTTCTGGTCAGCCCCAGCATTTT. The chain is built from TRBV2 and TRBJ1-5; D is perhaps TRBD1 (5 bases). Per germline, CDR1 SNHLY and CDR2 FYNNEI. The length of the CDR3 is 13 residues. Trimming shortened V by 6 bases and J by 6 bases, and 12 bases separated the two germline ends.

This clone occurred once. V and J are TRBV5-8 and TRBJ1-1; a weak D match, TRBD1 (5 bases). The CDR3 totals 14 residues. CDR1 and CDR2 from the germline V gene are SGHTS and YDEGEE. The germline V and J ends were trimmed by 0 bases and 1 base, with 7 bases remaining between them. CDR3 protein: CASSLGGTNTEAFF. The CDR3 DNA sequence: TGTGCCAGCAGCTTGGGGGGGACGAACACTGAAGCTTTCTTT.

This clone appeared once. The V and J genes are TRBV19 and TRBJ1-1; D uncertain. CDR1 and CDR2 (germline): LNHDA, SQIVND (reference sequence). Trimming left V 8 bases short and J 4 bases short, with 14 bases between. CDR3 length equals 13 residues. The CDR3 DNA reads as TGTGCCAGTCGTTCGGGGTTATTCACTGAAGCTTTCTTT. Protein product: CASRSGLFTEAFF.

The chain has TRBV19 and TRBJ2-7; TRBD2 matches at 10 bases. The CDR3 runs 15 residues. The germline CDR1 and CDR2 sequences are LNHDA and SQIVND (reference sequence). The trim removed 3 bases at V and 0 bases at J, leaving 2 bases unmatched. Written as DNA, the CDR3 is TGTGCCAGTAGTATTTCTAGCGGGGGCTCCTACGAGCAGTACTTC. Protein sequence: CASSISSGGSYEQYF.

The rearrangement links TRBV6-5 to TRBJ2-1, with 12 bases aligning to TRBD2. This CDR3 has 16 amino acids. Per germline, CDR1 MNHEY and CDR2 SVGAGI. V shed 2 bases, J shed 4 bases, and the junction held 3 bases outside the gene matches. The CDR3 protein is CASSYETSGGYNEQFF. The CDR3 coding sequence is TGTGCCAGCAGTTACGAAACTAGCGGGGGGTACAATGAGCAGTTCTTC.

V and J are TRBV24-1 and TRBJ1-1; 8 bases are shared with TRBD1. V gave up 2 bases and J gave up 4 bases; unmatched junction bases: 5. This CDR3 contains 15 residues. Germline V gene data show CDR1 as KGHDR and CDR2 as SFDVKD. The CDR3 loop reads CATSDSDREGTEAFF. The CDR3 bases are TGTGCCACCAGTGATTCGGACAGGGAGGGCACTGAAGCTTTCTTT.

The chain recombines TRBV3-1 (or the pseudogene TRBV3-2) with TRBJ1-5; tentative D call: TRBD1 (6 bases). This CDR3 region has 15 residues. Trimming shortened V by 4 bases and J by 2 bases, and 12 bases separated the two germline ends. The germline V gene has CDR1 LGHDT and CDR2 YNNKEL (reference sequence). CDR3 residues: CASSPGPGGNQPQHF. In nucleotides, the CDR3 is TGTGCCAGCAGCCCTGGACCAGGGGGCAATCAGCCCCAGCATTTT.

V usage is TRBV3-1 (or the pseudogene TRBV3-2) and J usage is TRBJ2-7; D is undetermined. The length of the CDR3 is 16 residues. CDR1 and CDR2 (germline): LGHDT, YNNKEL (reference sequence). The CDR3 sequence is CTLGHQQPRANYEQYF. CDR3 DNA: TGTACTCTTGGCCACCAGCAGCCAAGGGCAAACTACGAGCAGTACTTC.

The genes are TRBV11-3 and TRBJ2-3; D gene unclear. Trimming removed 10 bases at V and 3 bases at J, with 8 bases between. Germline loops: CDR1 SGHNT, CDR2 YENEEA. This CDR3 has 11 residues. The chain's CDR3 is CATSRTDTQYF. CDR3 coding DNA: TGTGCCACCTCTAGGACAGATACGCAGTATTTT.

The J gene is TRBJ2-3, the V gene TRBV24-1; 10 bases fit TRBD2. Trimming removed 4 bases from V and 3 bases from J; junction bases left unmatched: 6. This CDR3 contains 16 residues. CDR1 is KGHDR, CDR2 SFDVKD, per germline. CDR3 loop: CATSEPSGSGTDTQYF. CDR3 in DNA: TGTGCCACCAGTGAGCCTAGCGGGAGCGGGACAGATACGCAGTATTTT.

This clone appeared a single time. The chain links TRBV18 to TRBJ2-5, with unresolved D. In germline, CDR1 is KGHSH, CDR2 LQKENI. Trimming removed 5 bases from V and 1 base from J, with 14 bases in between. The CDR3 runs to 15 residues. CDR3 protein: CASSSPGMGQETQYF. The CDR3 nucleotides read TGTGCCAGCTCATCCCCTGGTATGGGCCAAGAGACCCAGTACTTC. Full variable domain (rest looked up from reference TRBV18 and TRBJ2-5): NAGVMQNPRHLVRRRGQEARLRCSPMKGHSHVYWYRQLPEEGLKFMVYLQKENIIDESGMPKERFSAEFPKEGPSILRIQQVVRGDSAAYFCASSSPGMGQETQYFGPGTRLLVL.

This clone appeared a few times. The V and J genes are TRBV4-1 and TRBJ1-1; D may be TRBD1 (5 bases). V lost 3 bases and J lost 0, with 8 bases in between. Per the germline V gene, CDR1 is MGHRA and CDR2 is YSYEKL. The CDR3 runs 14 residues. The CDR3 loop reads CASSQRGLNTEAFF. The CDR3 DNA sequence: TGCGCCAGCAGCCAGAGGGGACTGAACACTGAAGCTTTCTTT.

CDR3 in amino acids: CASSFLLASGRERVEQFF. In DNA, the CDR3 is TGTGCCAGCAGTTTTCTCCTGGCTAGCGGGAGGGAAAGGGTTGAGCAGTTCTTC. This chain uses TRBV28 with TRBJ2-1; 12 bases line up with TRBD2. Trimming cost V 3 bases and J 9 bases; bases outside gene matches: 15. The CDR3 is made up of 18 amino acids. Germline V lookup: CDR1 MDHEN, CDR2 SYDVKM.

The chain is built from TRBV28 and TRBJ1-3; the D is unclear. From germline, CDR1 is MDHEN and CDR2 SYDVKM. The CDR3 consists of 14 residues. V was cut by 5 bases and J by 2 bases, with 10 bases left in between. The CDR3 region has the DNA TGTGCCAGCAGTCCGCACGGGGCTGGAAACACCATATATTTT. This gives the protein CASSPHGAGNTIYF.

J is TRBJ2-5 and V is TRBV10-3, with 8 bases aligning to TRBD2. The V gene's germline CDR1 is ENHRY and CDR2 SYGVKD. The CDR3 runs to 15 residues. Losses at the gene ends were 5 bases for V and 5 bases for J; bases not matched to a gene: 10. This CDR3 reads CAISHPGVAGETQYF. The DNA for the CDR3 is TGTGCCATCAGTCACCCGGGGGTAGCGGGGGAGACCCAGTACTTC.

V gene TRBV7-6 combines with J gene TRBJ1-1; D ambiguous. The germline V gene encodes CDR1 SGHVS and CDR2 FNYEAQ. Trimming shortened V by 0 bases and J by 1 base, and 6 bases separated the two germline ends. The CDR3 contains 14 residues. The CDR3 sequence: CASSLAESNTEAFF. For the CDR3, the DNA is TGTGCCAGCAGCTTAGCCGAATCGAACACTGAAGCTTTCTTT.

This chain uses TRBV6-4 with TRBJ2-3; maybe TRBD2 (5 bases). The CDR3 consists of 15 residues. V was shortened by 2 bases and J by 4 bases, with 13 bases between the two germline ends. Germline-derived CDR1 and CDR2 are MRHNA and SNTAGT. CDR3 sequence reads: CASSDGVANSDTQYF. CDR3 bases: TGTGCCAGCAGTGACGGAGTAGCGAATTCAGATACGCAGTATTTT.

V usage is TRBV6-1 and J usage is TRBJ1-5; D possibly corresponds to TRBD1 (6 bases). The CDR3 runs to 15 residues. Germline CDR1 is MNHNS and CDR2 is SASEGT. Between the trimmed V and J ends, which lost 2 bases and 7 bases, there was a span of 15 bases. The CDR3 is CASSERGGAGQPQHF. Here the CDR3 DNA reads TGTGCCAGCAGTGAACGCGGGGGGGCGGGACAGCCCCAGCATTTT.

Comments on this clone: Other DNA sequences in the same sample also yield this CDR3. CDR3 region: CAISPDRGNQPQHF. CDR3 in DNA: TGTGCCATCAGTCCGGACAGGGGCAATCAGCCCCAGCATTTT. The chain couples TRBV10-3 to TRBJ1-5; 8 bases fit TRBD1. Germline assignment: CDR1 ENHRY and CDR2 SYGVKD. After removal of 5 bases from V and 2 bases from J, the junction contained 2 bases not matched to a gene. The CDR3 loop spans 14 amino acids.

This sequence joins TRBV27 and TRBJ2-2; D assignment may be TRBD1 or TRBD2 (6 bases each). The germline gives CDR1 MNHEY, CDR2 SMNVEV (reference sequence). The germline V and J ends were trimmed by 5 bases and 6 bases, with 13 bases remaining between them. The CDR3 runs to 14 residues. CDR3 sequence reads: CASSSGGRSGELFF. The CDR3 coding sequence is TGTGCCAGCAGTAGTGGGGGGCGGTCCGGGGAGCTGTTTTTT.

This chain connects TRBV4-3 to TRBJ1-2; tentative D call: TRBD1 (6 bases). Trimming removed 0 bases at V and 2 bases at J, with 10 bases between. CDR3 length equals 15 residues. Germline V gene data show CDR1 as LGHNA and CDR2 as YSLEER. The CDR3 loop is CASSQDWQGNYGYTF. DNA for the CDR3: TGCGCCAGCAGCCAAGATTGGCAGGGGAACTATGGCTACACCTTC.

The chain has TRBV21-1 and TRBJ1-3. TRBV21-1 is flagged as a pseudogene. This CDR3 region has 15 residues. The CDR3 sequence is CASSKDAYSGNTIYF. For the CDR3, the DNA is TGTGCCAGCAGCAAAGACGCTTACTCTGGAAACACCATATATTTT.